A selection of T cell receptor beta chains follows, all from one sample in a study of cytomegalovirus exposure and HLA in healthy donors. Data came from immunoSEQ multiplex PCR; TCRdb stores just in-frame clones and leaves some out. Of tens of thousands of clones in the sample, 96% were seen once. Sequencing used PBMCs. All receptors come from a woman between 18 and 29 years old in good health and CMV-seronegative. Each CDR3 is given with its conserved first and last residue. The order of the fields is J gene, clone size, CDR3 length, V gene, D gene, CDR3 protein, CDR3 DNA. A D gene is named only where the DNA matches it firmly. Expanded clones get a size class; other rows say once, few or many, or leave the size out.

>TRBJ2-5|NA|13|TRBV6-6|TRBD2
CASTPAGAETQYF
TGTGCCAGCACCCCAGCGGGAGCAGAGACCCAGTACTTC
>TRBJ1-5|NA|15|TRBV6-1|TRBD1
CASSPLDRGLEPQHF
TGTGCCAGCAGTCCGCTTGACAGGGGGCTGGAGCCCCAGCATTTT
>TRBJ2-1|NA|24|TRBV13|TRBD2
CASSQNIPASGLSGRAGSYNEQFF
TGTGCCAGCAGCCAAAACATACCCGCGAGCGGACTGAGCGGGAGAGCAGGATCCTACAATGAGCAGTTCTTC
>TRBJ2-7|NA|10|TRBV20-1|NA
CSATLYEQYF
TGCAGTGCTACTCTTTACGAGCAGTACTTC
>TRBJ2-1|NA|15|TRBV6-6|TRBD2
CASSRIAGENNEQFF
TGTGCCAGCAGTCGGATAGCGGGGGAGAACAATGAGCAGTTCTTC
>TRBJ2-6|once|15|TRBV19|TRBD1
CASRTGASGANVLTF
TGTGCCAGCAGAACAGGGGCCTCTGGGGCCAACGTCCTGACTTTC
>TRBJ2-7|NA|14|TRBV9|NA
CASSVSGFTDEQYF
TGTGCCAGCAGCGTATCCGGGTTCACCGACGAGCAGTACTTC
>TRBJ1-1|NA|17|TRBV28|NA
CASSLYSGRGVNTEAFF
TGTGCCAGCAGTTTATACAGTGGCCGGGGAGTGAACACTGAAGCTTTCTTT
>TRBJ1-2|NA|14|TRBV19|NA
CASSRAGVSYGYTF
TGTGCCAGTAGTCGCGCAGGGGTCTCCTATGGCTACACCTTC
>TRBJ1-4|NA|13|TRBV19|TRBD1
CASSGTGDEKLFF
TGTGCCAGTAGCGGGACAGGGGATGAAAAACTGTTTTTT
>TRBJ2-3|NA|15|TRBV27|NA
CASSSVYSSTDTQYF
TGTGCCAGCAGTTCCGTCTACTCTAGCACAGATACGCAGTATTTT
>TRBJ2-7|few|11|TRBV11-2|NA
CASSFSLEQYF
TGTGCCAGCAGCTTTTCCCTCGAGCAGTACTTC
>TRBJ2-7|NA|11|TRBV6-6|NA
CASSPPGEQYF
TGTGCCAGCAGTCCTCCGGGCGAGCAGTACTTC
>TRBJ2-7|NA|13|TRBV4-2|NA
CASSQDLGYEQYF
TGTGCCAGCAGCCAAGATCTAGGCTACGAGCAGTACTTC
>TRBJ2-2|NA|15|TRBV5-6|NA
CASSLGGVNTGELFF
TGTGCCAGCAGCCTGGGGGGAGTGAACACCGGGGAGCTGTTTTTT
>TRBJ2-1|NA|12|TRBV19|NA
CASSILANEQFF
TGTGCCAGTAGTATTTTAGCTAATGAGCAGTTCTTC
>TRBJ2-7|NA|15|TRBV11-2|TRBD1
CASSTRWTGPYEQYF
TGTGCCAGCAGCACACGTTGGACAGGGCCCTACGAGCAGTACTTC